The source of this T cell receptor (beta chain) is a study of OX40 agonist ivuxolimab in advanced cancers. Study-level information: A diagnosis of hepatocellular carcinoma, melanoma, renal cell or head and neck cancer was present in dose-escalation patients.

A word on this clone: Its antigen remains unidentified.

Findings and limits, study-wide: Fewer expanded clones were found on average in CD4+ than in CD8+ T cells. Clonal expansion was among the lowest in partial responders at 0.1-3.0 mg/kg, especially CD8+.

TCRdb's table, derived via immunoSEQ multiplex PCR, lists solely in-frame clones and lacks some. Of tens of thousands of clones in the sample, 82% were seen once. Patients who had autoimmune disease history or got systemic immunosuppression were left out. Per germline, CDR1 SGHVS and CDR2 FQNEAQ. The CDR3 is 14 residues long. The germline V and J ends were trimmed by 1 base and 4 bases, with 10 bases remaining between them. The clonotype originates from an adult with an advanced solid tumor such as melanoma, head and neck, liver or kidney cancer. The chain combines TRBV7-8 with TRBJ1-2; D might be TRBD1 (6 bases). The material was CD4+ or CD8+ T cells sorted from blood, obtained in a trial of the OX40 agonist ivuxolimab. The CDR3 loop reads CASSLDRAAYGYTF. CDR3 nucleotides: TGTGCCAGCAGCTTAGACAGGGCGGCCTATGGCTACACCTTC.